The clone carrying this T cell receptor (beta chain) was recorded once. Its antigen is currently unknown. As to time point: pretreatment peripheral blood. Each patient's cancer was a locally advanced or metastatic urothelial carcinoma. The sample comes from a study of PD-L1 blockade in urothelial cancer. Study-wide results and caveats: Larger 3-week expansion of tumor-associated blood clones was seen in durable-benefit patients.

V shed 5 bases and J 3 bases; nucleotides not matched to a gene: 8. CDR3 length equals 15 residues. Germline V gene data show CDR1 as LNHDA and CDR2 as SQIVND (reference sequence). Only in-frame clones appear in the TCRdb table, and some are missing; sequencing was by immunoSEQ multiplex PCR. The data show 87,000 or so clones, 80% to 85% seen once. The sequence was obtained from a man in his sixties with urothelial cancer. The source was PBMCs, collected around atezolizumab (anti-PD-L1) treatment. The chain employs TRBV19 and TRBJ1-2, with 8 bases matching TRBD1. CDR3 loop: CASSPQGVVHYGYTF. The CDR3 DNA is TGTGCCAGTAGTCCACAGGGGGTAGTTCACTATGGCTACACCTTC.